Sequencing of this T cell receptor beta chain was carried out in a study of human T cells and chemical hapten exposure. Study conclusions and caveats: High-frequency TCRs, those above 1 in 1000, stayed the same after DPC sensitization.

This clonotype came up many times. The target antigen is unknown. Trimming cost V 1 base and J 5 bases, with 8 bases left between them. The germline V gene encodes CDR1 LGHNA and CDR2 YNFKEQ. The CDR3 is 13 residues long. Time point: patch test 1, 2 weeks after DPC sensitization. Specified treatment: therapeutic diphenylcyclopropenone sensitization with weekly scalp DPC. Blood sampling occurred before each patch-test application. The library gave individual cDNA molecules unique molecular identifiers. TCRdb re-called the RACE reads through MiXCR, storing one row per CDR3 protein. The table has some 180,000 distinct CDR3 sequences, 20% to 25% seen once.

Sequenced material: whole blood, taken in connection with sensitization to the hapten diphenylcyclopropenone (DPC). The TCR comes from a woman aged 45-59 years with alopecia areata. Some clones in this sample may be carry-over from other donors' samples. The V and J genes are TRBV4-2 and TRBJ2-5; D unresolved. CDR3 nucleotides: TGTGCCAGCAGCCAAGCCGAGAGGGAGACCCAGTACTTC. This encodes CASSQAERETQYF.